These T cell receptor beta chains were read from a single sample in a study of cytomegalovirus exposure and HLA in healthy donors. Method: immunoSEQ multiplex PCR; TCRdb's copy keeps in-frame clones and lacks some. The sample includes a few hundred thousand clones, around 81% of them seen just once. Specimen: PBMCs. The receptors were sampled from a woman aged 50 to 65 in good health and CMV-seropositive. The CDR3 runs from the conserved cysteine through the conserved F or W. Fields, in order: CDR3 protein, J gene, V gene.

CDR3aa: CASSSPHRGRNTGELFF; j_gene: TRBJ2-2; v_gene: TRBV19
CDR3aa: CASSGSRQGRNYGYTF; j_gene: TRBJ1-2; v_gene: TRBV5-1
CDR3aa: CASSQATGSYEQYF; j_gene: TRBJ2-7; v_gene: TRBV7-2
CDR3aa: CASSLGGGPNYGYTF; j_gene: TRBJ1-2; v_gene: TRBV5-4
CDR3aa: CASAYSGTAVYEQYF; j_gene: TRBJ2-7; v_gene: TRBV6-1
CDR3aa: CASSGPYRGTVRRGVEAFF; j_gene: TRBJ1-1; v_gene: TRBV5-1
CDR3aa: CASKQAGESTEAFF; j_gene: TRBJ1-1; v_gene: TRBV5-1
CDR3aa: CASSRIGGVEQYF; j_gene: TRBJ2-5; v_gene: TRBV5-1
CDR3aa: CSALPSTEAFF; j_gene: TRBJ1-1; v_gene: TRBV20-1
CDR3aa: CASSLPGQGPTLHF; j_gene: TRBJ1-6; v_gene: TRBV19
CDR3aa: CASTLVSGQGQNIQYF; j_gene: TRBJ2-4; v_gene: TRBV2
CDR3aa: CASGSADRGANEKLFF; j_gene: TRBJ1-4; v_gene: TRBV12-5
CDR3aa: CASSLVPGGAYNEQFF; j_gene: TRBJ2-1; v_gene: TRBV5-6
CDR3aa: CASRRGGQGTQYF; j_gene: TRBJ2-5; v_gene: TRBV6-5
CDR3aa: CASRPSGNPEAFF; j_gene: TRBJ1-1; v_gene: TRBV27
CDR3aa: CASSLERAPQHEQYF; j_gene: -; v_gene: TRBV7-2
CDR3aa: CASSLAKRGGYTF; j_gene: TRBJ1-2; v_gene: TRBV5-4
CDR3aa: CASSRTGGNEKLFF; j_gene: TRBJ1-4; v_gene: TRBV19
CDR3aa: CASRGLAGKQYF; j_gene: TRBJ2-7; v_gene: TRBV28
CDR3aa: CASSLPRLTDTQYF; j_gene: TRBJ2-3; v_gene: TRBV5-6
CDR3aa: CASSLTDSYGYTF; j_gene: TRBJ1-2; v_gene: TRBV18
CDR3aa: CASSYPGTFSEQFF; j_gene: TRBJ2-1; v_gene: TRBV7-8
CDR3aa: CASSPSAPGGNRGYTF; j_gene: TRBJ1-2; v_gene: TRBV7-3
CDR3aa: CASSPGLAGETYEQYF; j_gene: TRBJ2-7; v_gene: TRBV13
CDR3aa: CAWRGDRGPFVNTEAFF; j_gene: TRBJ1-1; v_gene: TRBV30
CDR3aa: CASTLTGNTEAFF; j_gene: TRBJ1-1; v_gene: TRBV5-6
CDR3aa: CASSSDRDYRANEQFF; j_gene: TRBJ2-1; v_gene: TRBV19
CDR3aa: CASSVDEADTQYF; j_gene: TRBJ2-3; v_gene: TRBV11-2
CDR3aa: CASSYSGRAYEQYF; j_gene: TRBJ2-7; v_gene: TRBV6-5
CDR3aa: CASSPGDGSGYTF; j_gene: TRBJ1-2; v_gene: TRBV11-2
CDR3aa: CASSVGQGNSPLHF; j_gene: TRBJ1-6; v_gene: TRBV2
CDR3aa: CATSRDRTSVNIGELFF; j_gene: TRBJ2-2; v_gene: TRBV15
CDR3aa: CASSSGQGLYEQYF; j_gene: TRBJ2-7; v_gene: TRBV5-1
CDR3aa: CASSPRTSGGDTQYF; j_gene: TRBJ2-3; v_gene: TRBV11-3
CDR3aa: CASSLVLGATGNTIYF; j_gene: TRBJ1-3; v_gene: TRBV7-6
CDR3aa: CASSEGLAGGTYEQYF; j_gene: TRBJ2-7; v_gene: TRBV5-4
CDR3aa: CASRNQRGYSYEQYF; j_gene: TRBJ2-7; v_gene: TRBV27
CDR3aa: CASSLFGSAYGYTF; j_gene: TRBJ1-2; v_gene: TRBV5-6
CDR3aa: CASSSLAGGHNEQFF; j_gene: TRBJ2-1; v_gene: TRBV2
CDR3aa: CASCRDRRGEQFF; j_gene: TRBJ2-1; v_gene: TRBV6-1
CDR3aa: CASSFRGTYEAFF; j_gene: TRBJ1-1; v_gene: TRBV28